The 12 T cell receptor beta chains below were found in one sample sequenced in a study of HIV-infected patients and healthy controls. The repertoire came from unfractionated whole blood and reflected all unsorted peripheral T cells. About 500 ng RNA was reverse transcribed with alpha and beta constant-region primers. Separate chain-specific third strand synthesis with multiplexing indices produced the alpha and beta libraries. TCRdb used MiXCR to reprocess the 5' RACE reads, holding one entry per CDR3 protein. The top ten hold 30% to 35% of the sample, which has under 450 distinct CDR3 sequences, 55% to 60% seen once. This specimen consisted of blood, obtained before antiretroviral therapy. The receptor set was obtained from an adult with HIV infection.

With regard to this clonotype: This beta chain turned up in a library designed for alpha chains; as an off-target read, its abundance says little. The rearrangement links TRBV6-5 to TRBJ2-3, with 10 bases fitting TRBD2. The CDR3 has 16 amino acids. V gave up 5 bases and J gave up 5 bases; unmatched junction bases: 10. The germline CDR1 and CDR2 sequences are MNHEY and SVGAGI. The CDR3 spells CASSHLTSGLGDTQYF. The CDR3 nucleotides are TGTGCCAGCAGTCATTTGACTAGCGGGTTGGGAGATACGCAGTATTTT.

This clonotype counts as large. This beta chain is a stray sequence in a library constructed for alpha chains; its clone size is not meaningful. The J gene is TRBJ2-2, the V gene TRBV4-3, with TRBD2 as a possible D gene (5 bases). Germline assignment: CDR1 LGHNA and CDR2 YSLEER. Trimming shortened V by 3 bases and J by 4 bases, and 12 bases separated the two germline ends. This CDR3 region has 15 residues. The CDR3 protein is CASSQSPSLTGELFF. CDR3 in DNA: TGCGCCAGCAGCCAGAGCCCTAGCCTCACCGGGGAGCTGTTTTTT.

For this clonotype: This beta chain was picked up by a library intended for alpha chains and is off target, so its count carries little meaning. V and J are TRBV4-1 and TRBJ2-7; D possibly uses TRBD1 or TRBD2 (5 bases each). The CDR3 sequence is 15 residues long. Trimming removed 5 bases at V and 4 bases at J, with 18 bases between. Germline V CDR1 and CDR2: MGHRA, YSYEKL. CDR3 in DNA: TGCGCCAGCAGCTACCAACCGGGGCAGATTTACGAGCAGTACTTC. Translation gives CASSYQPGQIYEQYF.

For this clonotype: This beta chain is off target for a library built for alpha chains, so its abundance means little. CDR3 protein: CASSSTGMTEAFF. CDR3 DNA sequence: TGTGCCAGCAGCTCGACAGGGATGACTGAAGCTTTCTTT. The V and J genes are TRBV5-4 and TRBJ1-1; 7 positions agree with TRBD1. Germline V CDR1 and CDR2: SGHNT, YYREEE (reference sequence). CDR3 length: 13 amino acids. J lost 5 bases, V lost 3 bases, and 4 bases had no gene match.

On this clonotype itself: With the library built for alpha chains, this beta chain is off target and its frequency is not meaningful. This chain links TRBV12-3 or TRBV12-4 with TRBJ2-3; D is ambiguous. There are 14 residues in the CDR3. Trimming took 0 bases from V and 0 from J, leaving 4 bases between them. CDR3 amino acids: CASSLATSTDTQYF. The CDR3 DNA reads TGTGCCAGCAGTTTAGCAACTAGCACAGATACGCAGTATTTT.

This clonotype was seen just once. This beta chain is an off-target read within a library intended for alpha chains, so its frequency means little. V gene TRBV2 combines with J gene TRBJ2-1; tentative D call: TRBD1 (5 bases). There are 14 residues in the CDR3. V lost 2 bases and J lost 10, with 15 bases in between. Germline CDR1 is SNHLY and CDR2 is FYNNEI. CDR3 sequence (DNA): TGTGCCAGCAGTGAAATATCACAGGCCAGGGAGCAGTTCTTC. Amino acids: CASSEISQAREQFF.

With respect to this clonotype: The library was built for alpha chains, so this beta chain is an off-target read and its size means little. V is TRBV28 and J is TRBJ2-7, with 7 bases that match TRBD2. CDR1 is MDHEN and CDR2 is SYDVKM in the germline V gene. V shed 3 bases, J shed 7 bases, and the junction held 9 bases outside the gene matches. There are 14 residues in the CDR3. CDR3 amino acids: CASSFALPGREQYF. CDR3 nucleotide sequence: TGTGCCAGCAGTTTCGCGCTTCCCGGGAGGGAGCAGTACTTC. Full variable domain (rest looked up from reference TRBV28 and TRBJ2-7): DVKVTQSSRYLVKRTGEKVFLECVQDMDHENMFWYRQDPGLGLRLIYFSYDVKMKEKGDIPEGYSVSREKKERFSLILESASTNQTSMYLCASSFALPGREQYFGPGTRLTVT.

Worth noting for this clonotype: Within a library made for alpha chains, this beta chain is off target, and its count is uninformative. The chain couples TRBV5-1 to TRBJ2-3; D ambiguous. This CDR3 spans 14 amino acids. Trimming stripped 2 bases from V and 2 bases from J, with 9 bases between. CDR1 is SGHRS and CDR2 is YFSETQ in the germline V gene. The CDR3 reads CASSFNTYTDTQYF. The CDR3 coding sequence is TGCGCCAGCAGCTTTAACACCTACACAGATACGCAGTATTTT.

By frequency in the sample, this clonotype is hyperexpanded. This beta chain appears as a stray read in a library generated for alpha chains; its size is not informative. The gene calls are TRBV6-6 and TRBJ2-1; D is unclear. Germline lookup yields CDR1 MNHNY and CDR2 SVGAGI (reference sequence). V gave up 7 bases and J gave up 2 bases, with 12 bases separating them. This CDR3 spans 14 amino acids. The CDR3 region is CASIKDLTYNEQFF. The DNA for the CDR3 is TGTGCCAGCATCAAGGACCTTACCTACAATGAGCAGTTCTTC.

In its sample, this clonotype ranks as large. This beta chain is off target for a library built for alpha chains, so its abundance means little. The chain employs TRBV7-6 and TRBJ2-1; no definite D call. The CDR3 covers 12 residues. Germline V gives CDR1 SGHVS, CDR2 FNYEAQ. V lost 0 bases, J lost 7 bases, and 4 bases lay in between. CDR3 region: CASSLAVNEQFF. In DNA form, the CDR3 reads TGTGCCAGCAGCTTAGCGGTAAATGAGCAGTTCTTC.

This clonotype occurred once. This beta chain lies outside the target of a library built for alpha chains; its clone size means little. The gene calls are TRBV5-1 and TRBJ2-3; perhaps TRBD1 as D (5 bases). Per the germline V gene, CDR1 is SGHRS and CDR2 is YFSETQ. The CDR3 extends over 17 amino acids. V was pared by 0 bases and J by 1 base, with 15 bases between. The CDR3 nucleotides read TGCGCCAGCAGCTTGGGGGGCAGCCAAGGAGGCACAGATACGCAGTATTTT. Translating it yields CASSLGGSQGGTDTQYF.

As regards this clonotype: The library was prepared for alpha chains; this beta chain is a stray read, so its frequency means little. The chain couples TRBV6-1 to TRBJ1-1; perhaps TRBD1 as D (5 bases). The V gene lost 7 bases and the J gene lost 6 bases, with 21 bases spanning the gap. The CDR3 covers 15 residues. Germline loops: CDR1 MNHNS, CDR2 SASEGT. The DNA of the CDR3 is TGTGCCAGCAAGGGTCTTTCAGCTGGGGCGGCTGAAGCTTTCTTT. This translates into CASKGLSAGAAEAFF.